The entry below gives a single T cell receptor beta chain sequence along with its context. Its antigen is currently unknown. This table comes from immunoSEQ multiplex PCR, and its TCRdb copy is limited to in-frame clones, with some not included. The sample consists of about 160,000 clones, roughly 88% of them appearing once. The data are from a study of cytotoxic CD8 clonotypes in ibrutinib-treated CLL. Looking at the study overall: The samples contained 255,043 productive templates on average. They also contained an average of around 94,000 productive rearrangements. General observations from the study: Sampling of sustained-remission and progressing patients occurred at differing times. Shared public clonotypes were rare, and on treatment they either got smaller or stayed the same.

Cryopreserved PBMCs provided roughly 2 micrograms of genomic DNA for the TCR beta libraries. The CDR3 runs to 15 residues. In germline, CDR1 is SGHRS, CDR2 YFSETQ. The V end was cut by 4 bases, the J end by 0 bases, with 13 bases between. The sequence was obtained from a human donor with chronic lymphocytic leukemia. The genes are TRBV5-1 and TRBJ1-1, with a weak D call TRBD1 (6 bases). The material was PBMCs, obtained at disease progression, from a patient treated with ibrutinib. CDR3 in amino acids: CASSLRGDMNTEAFF. CDR3 bases: TGCGCCAGCAGCCTCCGGGGGGACATGAACACTGAAGCTTTCTTT.